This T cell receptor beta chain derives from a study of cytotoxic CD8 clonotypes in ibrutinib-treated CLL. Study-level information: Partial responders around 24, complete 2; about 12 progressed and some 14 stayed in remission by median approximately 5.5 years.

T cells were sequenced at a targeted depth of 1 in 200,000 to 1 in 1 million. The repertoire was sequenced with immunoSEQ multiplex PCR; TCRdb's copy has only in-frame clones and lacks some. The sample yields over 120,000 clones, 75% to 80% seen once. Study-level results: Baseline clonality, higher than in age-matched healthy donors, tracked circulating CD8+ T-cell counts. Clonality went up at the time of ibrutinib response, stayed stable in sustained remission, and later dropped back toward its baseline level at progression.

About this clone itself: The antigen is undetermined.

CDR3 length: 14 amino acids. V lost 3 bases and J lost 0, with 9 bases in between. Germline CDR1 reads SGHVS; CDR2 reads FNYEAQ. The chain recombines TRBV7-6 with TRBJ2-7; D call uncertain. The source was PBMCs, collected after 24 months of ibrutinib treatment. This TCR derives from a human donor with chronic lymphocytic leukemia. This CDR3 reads CASSFRQSSYEQYF. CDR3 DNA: TGTGCCAGCAGCTTCAGGCAGAGCTCCTACGAGCAGTACTTC.